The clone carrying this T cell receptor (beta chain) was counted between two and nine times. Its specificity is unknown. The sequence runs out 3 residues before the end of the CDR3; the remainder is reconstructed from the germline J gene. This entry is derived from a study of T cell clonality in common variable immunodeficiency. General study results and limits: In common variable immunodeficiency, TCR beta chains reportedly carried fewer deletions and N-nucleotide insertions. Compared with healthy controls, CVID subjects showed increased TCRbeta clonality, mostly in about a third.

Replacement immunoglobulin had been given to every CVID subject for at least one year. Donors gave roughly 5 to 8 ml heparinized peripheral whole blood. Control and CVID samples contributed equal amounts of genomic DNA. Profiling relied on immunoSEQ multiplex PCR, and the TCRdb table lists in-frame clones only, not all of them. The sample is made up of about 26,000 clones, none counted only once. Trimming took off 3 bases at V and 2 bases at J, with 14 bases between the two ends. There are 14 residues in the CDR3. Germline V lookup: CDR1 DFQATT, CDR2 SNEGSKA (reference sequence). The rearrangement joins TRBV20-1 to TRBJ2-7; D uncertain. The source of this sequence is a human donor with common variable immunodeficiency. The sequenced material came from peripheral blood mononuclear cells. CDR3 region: CSASFGGLTYEQYF. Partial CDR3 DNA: TGCAGTGCTAGTTTTGGTGGGCTCACCTACGAG.